Listed below are T cell receptor beta chains from one sample, sequenced in a study of T cells after yellow fever vaccination. TCRdb reprocessed the 5' RACE reads via MiXCR and lists one record per CDR3 protein. The sample contains 170,000 or so distinct CDR3 sequences, 6.2% of which appear only once. The source material was CD4+ T cells sorted from PBMCs, sampled on the day of the first yellow fever vaccination. The source of these receptors is a man in his late teens or twenties who received the YFV17D yellow fever vaccine. CDR3s include the opening cysteine and the closing phenylalanine or tryptophan. Fields, in order: J gene, V gene, clone size, D gene, CDR3 protein, CDR3 DNA. D genes are given only for firm matches. For some rows the clone size is stated as once, few or many, or as a class when expanded; others skip it.

J: TRBJ2-1; V: TRBV2; size: .; D: .; CDR3: CASTPGGHEQFF; DNA: TGTGCCAGCACCCCCGGGGGTCATGAGCAGTTCTTC
J: TRBJ2-5; V: TRBV29-1; size: many; D: .; CDR3: CSVEGVEWKPDQETQYF; DNA: TGCAGCGTTGAAGGAGTTGAATGGAAACCTGACCAAGAGACCCAGTACTTC
J: TRBJ2-2; V: TRBV9; size: many; D: .; CDR3: CASSVDSLHGELFF; DNA: TGTGCCAGCAGCGTAGATTCCCTACACGGGGAGCTGTTTTTT
J: TRBJ2-5; V: TRBV6-2/TRBV6-3; size: few; D: TRBD2; CDR3: CASSYFGLAGELVRETQYF; DNA: TGTGCCAGCAGTTACTTCGGACTAGCGGGGGAGCTGGTTAGAGAGACCCAGTACTTC
J: TRBJ2-7; V: TRBV5-1; size: many; D: TRBD1; CDR3: CASSLPDGTGSEQYF; DNA: TGCGCCAGCAGCTTGCCAGATGGGACAGGATCCGAGCAGTACTTC
J: TRBJ1-6; V: TRBV5-1; size: many; D: .; CDR3: CASSLPRYNSPLHF; DNA: TGCGCCAGCAGCCTTCCCCGCTATAATTCACCCCTCCACTTT
J: TRBJ1-4; V: TRBV4-3; size: .; D: .; CDR3: CASSQGNTATNEKLFF; DNA: TGCGCCAGCAGCCAAGGAAACACAGCAACTAATGAAAAACTGTTTTTT
J: TRBJ2-7; V: TRBV12-3/TRBV12-4; size: few; D: TRBD2; CDR3: CASSQGLAGAGEQYF; DNA: TGTGCCAGCAGTCAAGGACTAGCGGGGGCTGGGGAGCAGTACTTC
J: TRBJ1-2; V: TRBV3-1; size: .; D: TRBD1; CDR3: CASSQVTGSYNYGYTF; DNA: TGTGCCAGCAGCCAAGTGACAGGGTCCTATAACTATGGCTACACCTTC
J: TRBJ1-5; V: TRBV14; size: .; D: .; CDR3: CASSQEGDRWFDQGDNQPQHF; DNA: TGTGCCAGCAGCCAAGAAGGAGACCGCTGGTTCGATCAGGGTGACAATCAGCCCCAGCATTTT
J: TRBJ2-3; V: TRBV7-8; size: many; D: .; CDR3: CASSLSYTDTQYF; DNA: TGTGCCAGCAGCTTATCCTACACAGATACGCAGTATTTT
J: TRBJ2-7; V: TRBV7-8; size: .; D: .; CDR3: CASSPGPRTINYEQYF; DNA: TGTGCCAGCAGCCCAGGACCCCGGACTATTAACTACGAGCAGTACTTC
J: TRBJ1-5; V: TRBV12-3/TRBV12-4; size: .; D: .; CDR3: CASSSAGVGTPQHF; DNA: TGTGCCAGCAGTTCCGCTGGCGTTGGAACGCCCCAGCATTTT
J: TRBJ2-1; V: TRBV5-1; size: many; D: .; CDR3: CASSLATQGLYEQFF; DNA: TGCGCCAGCAGCTTGGCCACACAGGGTTTGTATGAGCAGTTCTTC
J: TRBJ2-3; V: TRBV5-1; size: many; D: .; CDR3: CASSLAVQGQGDTQYF; DNA: TGCGCCAGCAGCTTGGCCGTACAGGGCCAGGGAGATACGCAGTATTTT
J: TRBJ1-1; V: TRBV28; size: many; D: .; CDR3: CASSRTRWGSGDTEAFF; DNA: TGTGCCAGCAGCCGAACCCGATGGGGGAGTGGAGACACTGAAGCTTTCTTT
J: TRBJ2-1; V: TRBV9; size: .; D: TRBD2; CDR3: CASSVALAGGGEQFF; DNA: TGTGCCAGCAGCGTTGCACTAGCGGGGGGAGGTGAGCAGTTCTTC
J: TRBJ2-1; V: TRBV20-1; size: many; D: .; CDR3: CSSQGRRNEQFF; DNA: TGCAGTTCTCAAGGACGCAGGAATGAGCAGTTCTTC
J: TRBJ1-4; V: TRBV25-1; size: .; D: .; CDR3: CASSEYPQKLFF; DNA: TGTGCCAGCAGTGAATATCCCCAAAAACTGTTTTTT
J: TRBJ2-1; V: TRBV19; size: few; D: TRBD1; CDR3: CASTLGQGAYNEQFF; DNA: TGTGCCAGTACCCTAGGACAGGGGGCCTACAATGAGCAGTTCTTC
J: TRBJ2-7; V: TRBV5-5; size: many; D: .; CDR3: CASSPTDYSYEQYF; DNA: TGTGCCAGCAGCCCGACTGATTACTCCTACGAGCAGTACTTC
J: TRBJ1-5; V: TRBV6-6; size: .; D: .; CDR3: CASSLPRQPQHF; DNA: TGTGCCAGCAGTCTCCCCCGGCAGCCCCAGCATTTT
J: TRBJ2-1; V: TRBV7-6; size: few; D: .; CDR3: CASSLTSRDEQFF; DNA: TGTGCCAGCAGCTTAACGAGCAGGGATGAGCAGTTCTTC
J: TRBJ2-1; V: TRBV5-5; size: many; D: .; CDR3: CASSSRQDQSYNEQFF; DNA: TGTGCCAGCAGCTCCAGACAGGATCAGTCCTACAATGAGCAGTTCTTC
J: TRBJ1-2; V: TRBV5-1; size: .; D: .; CDR3: CASSSERGFYGYTF; DNA: TGCGCCAGCAGCTCGGAAAGGGGGTTCTATGGCTACACCTTC
J: TRBJ2-5; V: TRBV7-2; size: many; D: .; CDR3: CASSYIVPTQYF; DNA: TGTGCCAGCAGTTACATCGTGCCCACCCAGTACTTC
J: TRBJ2-1; V: TRBV19; size: many; D: .; CDR3: CASSAAGFNEQFF; DNA: TGTGCCAGTAGTGCCGCCGGATTTAATGAGCAGTTCTTC
J: TRBJ2-5; V: TRBV5-1; size: .; D: TRBD2; CDR3: CASSRSGGAEETQYF; DNA: TGCGCCAGCAGCCGAAGCGGGGGGGCCGAAGAGACCCAGTACTTC